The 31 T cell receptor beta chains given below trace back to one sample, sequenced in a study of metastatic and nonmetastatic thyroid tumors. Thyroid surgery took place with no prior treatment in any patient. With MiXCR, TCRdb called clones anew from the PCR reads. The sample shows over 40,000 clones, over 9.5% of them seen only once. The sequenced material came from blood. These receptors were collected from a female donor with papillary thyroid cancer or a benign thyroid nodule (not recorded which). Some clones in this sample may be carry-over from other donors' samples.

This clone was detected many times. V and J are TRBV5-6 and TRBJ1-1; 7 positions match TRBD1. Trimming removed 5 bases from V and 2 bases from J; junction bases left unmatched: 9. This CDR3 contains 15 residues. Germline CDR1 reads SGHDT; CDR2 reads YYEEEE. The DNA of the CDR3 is TGTGCCAGCAGTCGACAGGACAGGTTTAACACTGAAGCTTTCTTT. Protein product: CASSRQDRFNTEAFF.

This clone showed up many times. The CDR3 here is CASSQGREGYEQYF. As DNA, the CDR3 is TGTGCCAGCAGCCAAGGGCGGGAGGGCTACGAGCAGTACTTC. V is TRBV3-1 and J is TRBJ2-7, with 9 positions matching TRBD2. With 1 base clipped from V and 3 bases from J, the junction kept 1 base outside the gene matches. Germline V gene data show CDR1 as LGHDT and CDR2 as YNNKEL (reference sequence). This CDR3 has 14 amino acids.

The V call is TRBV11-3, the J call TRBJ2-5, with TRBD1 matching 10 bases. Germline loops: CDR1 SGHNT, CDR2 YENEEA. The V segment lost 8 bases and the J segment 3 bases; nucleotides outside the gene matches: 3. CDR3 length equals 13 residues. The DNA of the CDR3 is TGTGCCAGCGCCGGGACAGGGGAAGAGACCCAGTACTTC. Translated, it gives CASAGTGEETQYF.

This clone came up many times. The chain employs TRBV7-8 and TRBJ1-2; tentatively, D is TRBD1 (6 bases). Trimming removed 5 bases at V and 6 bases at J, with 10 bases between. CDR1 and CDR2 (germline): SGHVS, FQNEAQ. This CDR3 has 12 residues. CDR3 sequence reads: CASSLWGHGYTF. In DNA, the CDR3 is TGTGCCAGCAGCCTCTGGGGGCATGGCTACACCTTC.

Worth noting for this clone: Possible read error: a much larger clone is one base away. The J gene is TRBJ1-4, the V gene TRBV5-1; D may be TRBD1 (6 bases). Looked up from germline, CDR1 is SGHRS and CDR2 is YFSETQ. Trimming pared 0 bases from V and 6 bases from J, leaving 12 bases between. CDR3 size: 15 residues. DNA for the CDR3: TGCGCCAGCAGCTTGGTCCCAGGGGTGGATGAAAAACTGTTTTTT. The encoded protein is CASSLVPGVDEKLFF.

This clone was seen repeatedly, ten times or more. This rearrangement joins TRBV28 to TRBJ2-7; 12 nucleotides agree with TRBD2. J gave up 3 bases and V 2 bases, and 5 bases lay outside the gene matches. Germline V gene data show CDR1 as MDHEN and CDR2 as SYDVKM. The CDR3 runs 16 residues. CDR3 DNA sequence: TGTGCCAGCAGTTTACTCGGACTAGCGGGATACTACGAGCAGTACTTC. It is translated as CASSLLGLAGYYEQYF.

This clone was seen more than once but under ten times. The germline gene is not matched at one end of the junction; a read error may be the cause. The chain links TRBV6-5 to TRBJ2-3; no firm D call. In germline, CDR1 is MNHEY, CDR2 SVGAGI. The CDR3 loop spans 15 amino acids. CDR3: CANSSLAHSTDTQYF. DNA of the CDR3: TGTGCCAACAGTTCCCTGGCCCATAGCACAGATACGCAGTATTTT.

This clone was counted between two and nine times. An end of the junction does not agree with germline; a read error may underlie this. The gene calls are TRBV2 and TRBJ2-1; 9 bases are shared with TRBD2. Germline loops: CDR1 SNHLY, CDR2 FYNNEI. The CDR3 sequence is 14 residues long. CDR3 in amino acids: CAEQGLAGRNEHFF. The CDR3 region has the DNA TGTGCCGAGCAGGGGCTAGCGGGACGCAATGAGCATTTCTTC. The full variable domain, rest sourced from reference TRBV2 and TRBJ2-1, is EPEVTQTPSHQVTQMGQEVILRCVPISNHLYFYWYRQILGQKVEFLVSFYNNEISEKSEIFDDQFSVERPDGSNFTLKIRSTKLEDSAMYFCAEQGLAGRNEHFFGPGTRLTVL.

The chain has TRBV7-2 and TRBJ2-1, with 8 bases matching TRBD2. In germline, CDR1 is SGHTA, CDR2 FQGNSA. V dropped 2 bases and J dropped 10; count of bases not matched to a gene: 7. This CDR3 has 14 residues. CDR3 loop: CASSLTGGPKEQFF. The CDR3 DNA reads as TGTGCCAGCAGCTTAACGGGAGGGCCGAAGGAGCAGTTCTTC. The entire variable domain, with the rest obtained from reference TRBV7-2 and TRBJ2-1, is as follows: GAGVSQSPSNKVTEKGKDVELRCDPISGHTALYWYRQSLGQGLEFLIYFQGNSAPDKSGLPSDRFSAERTGGSVSTLTIQRTQQEDSAVYLCASSLTGGPKEQFFGPGTRLTVL.

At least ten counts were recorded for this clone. The CDR3 DNA sequence: TGTGCCAGCACCAAGACATCGAACACTGAAGCTTTCTTT. Translated: CASTKTSNTEAFF. The V call is TRBV11-2, the J call TRBJ1-1; D is ambiguous. V was clipped by 7 bases and J by 1 base, with 10 bases between them. Germline V lookup: CDR1 SGHAT, CDR2 FQNNGV. The CDR3 loop spans 13 amino acids.

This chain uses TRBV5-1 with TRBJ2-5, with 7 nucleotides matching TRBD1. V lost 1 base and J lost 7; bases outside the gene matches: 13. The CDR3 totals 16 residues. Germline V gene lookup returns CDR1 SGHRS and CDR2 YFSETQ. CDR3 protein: CASSLTGATPRGTQYF. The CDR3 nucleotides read TGCGCCAGCAGCTTGACAGGGGCCACCCCTCGGGGGACCCAGTACTTC.

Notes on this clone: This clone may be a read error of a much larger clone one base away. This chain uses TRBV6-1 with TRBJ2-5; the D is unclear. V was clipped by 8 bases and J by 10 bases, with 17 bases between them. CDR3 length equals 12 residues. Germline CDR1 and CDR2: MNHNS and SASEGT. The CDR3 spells CASQARVGNQYF. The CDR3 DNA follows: TGTGCCAGCCAGGCAAGAGTTGGAAACCAGTACTTC.

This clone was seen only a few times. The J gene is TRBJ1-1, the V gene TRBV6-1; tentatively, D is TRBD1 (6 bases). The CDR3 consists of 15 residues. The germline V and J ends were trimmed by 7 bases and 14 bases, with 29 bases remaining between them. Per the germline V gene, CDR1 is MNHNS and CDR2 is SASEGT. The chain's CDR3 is CASITKRTEVWGAFF. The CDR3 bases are TGTGCCAGCATAACTAAGAGGACAGAGGTATGGGGTGCCTTCTTT.

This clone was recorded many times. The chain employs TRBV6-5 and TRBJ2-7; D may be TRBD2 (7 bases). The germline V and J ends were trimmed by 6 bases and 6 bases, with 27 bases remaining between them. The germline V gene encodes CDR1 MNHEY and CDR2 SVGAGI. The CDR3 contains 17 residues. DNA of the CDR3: TGTGCCAGCAGGGCCTTATGGGGAGGGGGAGGGGGTGGCGAGCAGTACTTC. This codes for CASRALWGGGGGGEQYF.

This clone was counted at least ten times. CDR3 residues: CASSESVVQEQFF. CDR3 coding DNA: TGCGCCAGCAGTGAGTCAGTGGTCCAGGAGCAGTTCTTC. J is TRBJ2-1 and V is TRBV10-1; no clear D gene. There are 13 residues in the CDR3. Trimming pared 0 bases from V and 10 bases from J, leaving 10 bases between. The V gene's germline CDR1 is WNHNN and CDR2 SYGVQD (reference sequence).

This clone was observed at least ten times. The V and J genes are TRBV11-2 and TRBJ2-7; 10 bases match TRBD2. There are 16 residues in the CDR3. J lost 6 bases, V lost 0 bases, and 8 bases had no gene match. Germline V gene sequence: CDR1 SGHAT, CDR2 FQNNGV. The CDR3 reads CASSLEASGSLSEQYF. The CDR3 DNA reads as TGTGCCAGCAGCTTAGAGGCTAGCGGGAGCTTAAGCGAGCAGTACTTC.

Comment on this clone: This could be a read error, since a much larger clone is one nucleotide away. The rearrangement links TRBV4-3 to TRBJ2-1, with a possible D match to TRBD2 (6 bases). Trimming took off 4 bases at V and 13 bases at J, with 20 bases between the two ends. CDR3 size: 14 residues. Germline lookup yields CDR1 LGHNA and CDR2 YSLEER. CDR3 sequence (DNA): TGCGCCAGCAGCCGTCGATGGGTGGGGACTGTTCAGTTCTTC. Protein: CASSRRWVGTVQFF.

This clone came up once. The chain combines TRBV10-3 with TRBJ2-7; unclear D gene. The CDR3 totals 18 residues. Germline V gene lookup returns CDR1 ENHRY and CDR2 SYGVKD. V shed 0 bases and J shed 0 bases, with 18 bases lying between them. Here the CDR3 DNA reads TGTGCCATCAGTGAGTCGAGCCTATGGGTTGCCGCCTCCTACGAGCAGTACTTC. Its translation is CAISESSLWVAASYEQYF.

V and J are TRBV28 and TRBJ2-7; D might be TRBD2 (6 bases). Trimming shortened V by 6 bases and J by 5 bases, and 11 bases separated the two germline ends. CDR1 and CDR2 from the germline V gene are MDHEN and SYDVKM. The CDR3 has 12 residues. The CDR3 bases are TGTGCCAGCAGATCCACTAGCCACGAGCAGTACTTC. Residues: CASRSTSHEQYF.

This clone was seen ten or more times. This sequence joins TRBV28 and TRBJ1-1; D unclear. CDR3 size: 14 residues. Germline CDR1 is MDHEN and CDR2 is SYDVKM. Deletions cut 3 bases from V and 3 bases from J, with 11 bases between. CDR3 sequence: CASSLGFDDTEAFF. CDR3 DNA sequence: TGTGCCAGCAGTTTGGGGTTTGATGACACTGAAGCTTTCTTT.

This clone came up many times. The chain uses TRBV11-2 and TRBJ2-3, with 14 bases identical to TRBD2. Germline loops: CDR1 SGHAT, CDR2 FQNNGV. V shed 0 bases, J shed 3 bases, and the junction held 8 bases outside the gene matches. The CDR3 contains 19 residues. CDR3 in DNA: TGTGCCAGCAGCTTAGACGGGACTAGCGGGAGAGGCGAGACAGATACGCAGTATTTT. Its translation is CASSLDGTSGRGETDTQYF.

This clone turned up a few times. In DNA form, the CDR3 reads TGTGCCACCAGTGATTGGAATGCAGCGGGAGGGAGGGAGACCCAGTACTTC. This codes for CATSDWNAAGGRETQYF. The gene calls are TRBV24-1 and TRBJ2-5; 10 bases match TRBD2. The V gene's germline CDR1 is KGHDR and CDR2 SFDVKD. Germline trimming cut 2 bases from V and 5 bases from J; bases unmatched to any gene: 10. There are 17 residues in the CDR3.

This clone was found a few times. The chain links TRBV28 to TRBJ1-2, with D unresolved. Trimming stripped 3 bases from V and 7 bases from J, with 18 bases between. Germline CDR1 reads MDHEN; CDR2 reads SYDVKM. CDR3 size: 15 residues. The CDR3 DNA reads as TGTGCCAGCAGTTTGCCCCCCGGGTCGATTGGTGGCTACACCTTC. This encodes CASSLPPGSIGGYTF.

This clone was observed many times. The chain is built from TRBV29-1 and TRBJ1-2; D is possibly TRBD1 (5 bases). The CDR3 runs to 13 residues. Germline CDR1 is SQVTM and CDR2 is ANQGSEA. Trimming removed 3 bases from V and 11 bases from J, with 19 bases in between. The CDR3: CSVEFGAGHGYTF. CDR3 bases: TGCAGCGTTGAGTTTGGGGCAGGCCACGGGTACACCTTC.

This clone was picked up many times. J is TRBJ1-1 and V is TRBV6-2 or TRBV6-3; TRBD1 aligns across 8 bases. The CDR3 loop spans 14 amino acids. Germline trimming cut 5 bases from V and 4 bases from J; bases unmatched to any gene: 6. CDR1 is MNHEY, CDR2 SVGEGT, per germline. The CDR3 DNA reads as TGTGCCAGCAGTCTGCAAACAGGGGGCACTGAAGCTTTCTTT. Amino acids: CASSLQTGGTEAFF.

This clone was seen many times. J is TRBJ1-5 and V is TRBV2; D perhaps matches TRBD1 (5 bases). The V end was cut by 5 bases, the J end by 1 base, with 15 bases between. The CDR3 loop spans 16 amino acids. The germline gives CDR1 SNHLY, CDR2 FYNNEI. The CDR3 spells CASSRPGRGSNQPQHF. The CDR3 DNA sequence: TGTGCCAGCAGTCGACCGGGACGGGGGAGCAATCAGCCCCAGCATTTT. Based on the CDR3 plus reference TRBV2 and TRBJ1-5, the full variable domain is EPEVTQTPSHQVTQMGQEVILRCVPISNHLYFYWYRQILGQKVEFLVSFYNNEISEKSEIFDDQFSVERPDGSNFTLKIRSTKLEDSAMYFCASSRPGRGSNQPQHFGDGTRLSIL.

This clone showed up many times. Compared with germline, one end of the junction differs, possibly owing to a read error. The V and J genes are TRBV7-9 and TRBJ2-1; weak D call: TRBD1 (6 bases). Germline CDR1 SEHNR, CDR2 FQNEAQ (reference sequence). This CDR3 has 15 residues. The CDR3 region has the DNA TGTGCCAGCAGGAGAAGGGGGTATAGTATCAATGAGCAGATCTTC. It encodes CASRRRGYSINEQIF.

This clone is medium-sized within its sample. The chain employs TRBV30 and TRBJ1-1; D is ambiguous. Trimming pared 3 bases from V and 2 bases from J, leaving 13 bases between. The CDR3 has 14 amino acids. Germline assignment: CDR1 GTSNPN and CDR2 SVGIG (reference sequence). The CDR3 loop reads CAWSPPLDNTEAFF. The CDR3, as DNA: TGTGCCTGGAGCCCACCTCTGGACAACACTGAAGCTTTCTTT.

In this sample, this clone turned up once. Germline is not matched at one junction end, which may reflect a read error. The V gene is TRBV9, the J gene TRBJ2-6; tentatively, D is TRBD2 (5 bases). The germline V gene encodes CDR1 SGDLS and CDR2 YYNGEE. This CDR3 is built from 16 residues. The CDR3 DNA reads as TGCGCCAGCAGCGAGGGCCGAGGAGGTGGGCCCAACGTCCTGACTTTC. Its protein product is CASSEGRGGGPNVLTF.

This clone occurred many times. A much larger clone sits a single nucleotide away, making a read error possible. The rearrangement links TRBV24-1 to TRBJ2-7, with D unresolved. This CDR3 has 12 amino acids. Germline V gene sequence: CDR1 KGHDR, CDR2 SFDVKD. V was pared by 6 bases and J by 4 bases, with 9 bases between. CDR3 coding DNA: TGTGCCACCAGTTGGACCGGGTACGAGCAGTACTTC. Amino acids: CATSWTGYEQYF.

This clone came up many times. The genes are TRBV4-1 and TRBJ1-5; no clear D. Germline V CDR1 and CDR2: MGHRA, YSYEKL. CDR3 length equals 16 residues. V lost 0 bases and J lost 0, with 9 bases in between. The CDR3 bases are TGCGCCAGCAGCCAAGACCGAGCAGCTAGCAATCAGCCCCAGCATTTT. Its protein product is CASSQDRAASNQPQHF.